One T cell receptor (beta chain) is described in this entry. Its cognate antigen is unknown. The data stem from a study of CD8+ T cells in alopecia areata. Across the study: Treated patients received oral tofacitinib, 5 to 10 mg twice daily.

General observations from the study: Although TCR sharing was seen in mice, sharing across patients was less clear, possibly for HLA-related reasons.

Sequencing templates came from extracted RNA that was reverse transcribed into cDNA. Generated by immunoSEQ multiplex PCR, the TCRdb table keeps only in-frame clones and is missing some. There are under 20,000 clones in the sample; about 60% occur only once, and 7% to 10% lies in the top ten. Treatment noted: oral pan-JAK inhibitor, 5-10 mg twice daily. Lesional scalp punch biopsies and peripheral blood were collected from alopecia areata patients. Germline V gives CDR1 SEHNR, CDR2 FQNEAQ (reference sequence). The V and J ends lost 3 bases and 5 bases respectively, with 8 bases between them. The CDR3 has 13 residues.

The sequenced sample was skin, obtained at week 4, from a patient treated with tofacitinib. This receptor was identified in a human donor with alopecia areata. The V and J genes are TRBV7-9 and TRBJ1-5; no reliable D call. CDR3 sequence reads: CASSLKADQPQHF. For the CDR3, the DNA is TGTGCCAGCAGCTTGAAAGCGGATCAGCCCCAGCATTTT.